A single sample gave rise to the 8 T cell receptor beta chains below, sequenced in a study of spatial heterogeneity in lung cancer. Time point defined: sample taken at primary tumor resection. Notes on the study in general: For expanded intratumoral alpha and beta TCRs, counts tracked tumor mutation counts.

Their antigen targets remain unknown. TCRdb re-derived calls from the 5' RACE reads in MiXCR, one entry per CDR3 protein. The sample has about 7,900 distinct CDR3 sequences, 6.5% to 9% seen once. Material: lung tumor tissue, obtained at surgery. All receptors derive from a female donor with early-stage non-small cell lung cancer.

This clonotype showed up many times. Here the CDR3 DNA reads TGCAGTGCTCCAAATGTTCCAGCGGGGAGCTCCTACAATGAGCAGTTCTTC. This encodes CSAPNVPAGSSYNEQFF. The V and J genes are TRBV20-1 and TRBJ2-1; TRBD2 aligns across 7 bases. V trimming: 5 bases; J trimming: 0 bases; junction bases outside the gene matches: 13. Germline V gene sequence: CDR1 DFQATT, CDR2 SNEGSKA (reference sequence). The CDR3 length is 17 residues.

This clonotype occurred many times. The chain uses TRBV20-1 and TRBJ2-5; 13 bases align to TRBD2. With 3 bases clipped from V and 2 bases from J, the junction kept 0 bases outside the gene matches. CDR3 length: 14 residues. In germline, CDR1 is DFQATT, CDR2 SNEGSKA (reference sequence). This chain's CDR3 is CSARTSGGQETQYF. The CDR3 DNA is TGCAGTGCTAGGACTAGCGGGGGGCAAGAGACCCAGTACTTC.

This clonotype was counted many times. This rearrangement joins TRBV7-9 to TRBJ2-2, with 10 nucleotides matching TRBD2. Germline values: CDR1 SEHNR, CDR2 FQNEAQ (reference sequence). The CDR3 spans 20 residues. V lost 5 bases, J lost 1 base, and 16 bases stayed unmatched. The CDR3 DNA reads as TGTGCCAGCAGCGAAACCAGGGCTAGCGGGAGTGGAGGGAACACCGGGGAGCTGTTTTTT. Its protein product is CASSETRASGSGGNTGELFF. Filled out from reference TRBV7-9 and TRBJ2-2, the complete variable domain reads DTGVSQNPRHKITKRGQNVTFRCDPISEHNRLYWYRQTLGQGPEFLTYFQNEAQLEKSRLLSDRFSAERPKGSFSTLEIQRTEQGDSAMYLCASSETRASGSGGNTGELFFGEGSRLTVL.

This chain uses TRBV7-8 with TRBJ2-5; D is undetermined. V lost 0 bases to trimming and J lost 1 base, with 3 bases between them. The V gene's germline CDR1 is SGHVS and CDR2 FQNEAQ. The CDR3 totals 13 residues. In DNA form, the CDR3 reads TGTGCCAGCAGCTTAGCAACCCAAGAGACCCAGTACTTC. Its translation: CASSLATQETQYF.

In this sample, this clonotype turned up many times. The rearrangement uses TRBV5-4 and TRBJ2-7; D unclear. Germline-derived CDR1 and CDR2 are SGHNT and YYREEE (reference sequence). Trimming removed 5 bases at V and 1 base at J, with 10 bases between. This CDR3 spans 13 amino acids. This chain's CDR3 is CASRSGTSYEQYF. CDR3 nucleotide sequence: TGTGCCAGCAGATCGGGTACGTCCTACGAGCAGTACTTC.

The table lists this clonotype with many counts. The chain combines TRBV2 with TRBJ1-1; D is perhaps TRBD1 (5 bases). The CDR3 is 13 amino acids. The V gene lost 6 bases and the J gene lost 5 bases, with 13 bases spanning the gap. Germline assignment: CDR1 SNHLY and CDR2 FYNNEI. This CDR3 is CASSGAGRTEAFF. In nucleotides, the CDR3 is TGTGCCAGCAGCGGCGCAGGGAGAACTGAAGCTTTCTTT.

At least ten counts were recorded for this clonotype. The chain uses TRBV30 and TRBJ2-3; perhaps TRBD1 as D (5 bases). Per the germline V gene, CDR1 is GTSNPN and CDR2 is SVGIG (reference sequence). With 4 bases removed from V and 6 bases from J, the gap between germline ends came to 14 bases. CDR3 size: 13 residues. The CDR3 protein is CAWTRTRRDTQYF. The CDR3 DNA follows: TGTGCCTGGACCCGGACACGTCGGGATACGCAGTATTTT.

The V call is TRBV6-6, the J call TRBJ1-2; D might be TRBD1 (5 bases). CDR3 length equals 12 residues. CDR1 and CDR2 (germline): MNHNY, SVGAGI (reference sequence). V was pared by 6 bases and J by 4 bases, with 9 bases between. CDR3 DNA sequence: TGTGCCAGCAGAGAGACAGTCTATGGCTACACCTTC. Its protein is CASRETVYGYTF.